This TCR beta chain is from a study of control samples from healthy donors and cancer patients. The data were produced by immunoSEQ multiplex PCR, yet TCRdb's version contains in-frame clones alone and is incomplete. The data hold fewer than 500,000 clones, with around 90% observed a single time. V was clipped by 0 bases and J by 0 bases, with 13 bases between them. CDR1 is SGDLS and CDR2 is YYNGEE in the germline V gene. CDR3 length equals 18 residues. Sample: PBMCs. This TCR was recovered from a man in his forties or fifties with head and neck cancer. The genes are TRBV9 and TRBJ2-6; D is uncertain. CDR3 sequence (DNA): TGTGCCAGCAGCGTAGGATCTGGTGGGTCCTCTGGGGCCAACGTCCTGACTTTC. This encodes CASSVGSGGSSGANVLTF.